This T cell receptor (beta chain) was found in a study of response to subunit inactivated influenza vaccine. Whole-study results and caveats: The authors offered the suggestion that each seasonal influenza vaccination recruits few new T cells.

CDR1 is SGDLS and CDR2 is YYNGEE in the germline V gene. With 0 bases clipped from V and 4 bases from J, the junction kept 8 bases outside the gene matches. This CDR3 has 16 residues. In TCRdb, the RT-PCR reads were re-called with MiXCR into one record per CDR3 protein. The sample holds about 580,000 distinct CDR3 sequences, around 15% seen once. This clonotype was counted between two and nine times. Its target is not known. The clonotype was recovered from a middle-aged man who received an inactivated influenza vaccine. Here the sequenced sample was PBMCs from blood, taken less than 13 days after vaccination. The gene calls are TRBV9 and TRBJ2-3; 7 bases are a match to TRBD2. In DNA form, the CDR3 reads TGTGCCAGCAGCGTAGGTGGCGGGAGAGTGGCAGATACGCAGTATTTT. It is translated as CASSVGGGRVADTQYF.